What follows are 2 T cell receptor beta chains derived from one specimen sequenced in a study of shared clonotypes between healthy human individuals. The naive CD8 population came from CD45RO-negative cells selected for CCR7, without terminally differentiated effector memory CD45RA+ cells. Method: immunoSEQ multiplex PCR; TCRdb's copy keeps in-frame clones and lacks some. Counted here are roughly 2 million clones, roughly 94% occurring once; the ten biggest clones make up approximately 1.2%. Material: naive CD8+ T cells sorted from blood. These receptors all come from a man between 18 and 35 years old in good health.

The chain joins TRBV4-1 to TRBJ2-5; a possible D gene is TRBD2 (6 bases). In germline, CDR1 is MGHRA, CDR2 YSYEKL. Trimming cost V 1 base and J 3 bases, with 15 bases left between them. CDR3 length: 16 amino acids. The CDR3 DNA reads TGCGCCAGCAGCCAAGTCGGGGGACGTGACGAAGAGACCCAGTACTTC. It translates to CASSQVGGRDEETQYF.

The chain joins TRBV19 to TRBJ2-7, with D hard to call. There are 14 residues in the CDR3. The germline V gene encodes CDR1 LNHDA and CDR2 SQIVND (reference sequence). The V end was cut by 5 bases, the J end by 1 base, with 12 bases between. CDR3 in amino acids: CASSPFDPSYEQYF. Written as DNA, the CDR3 is TGTGCCAGTAGTCCTTTCGATCCTTCCTACGAGCAGTACTTC.